A selection of T cell receptor beta chains follows, all from one sample in a study of beta chain features in type 1 diabetes. Profiling relied on immunoSEQ multiplex PCR, and the TCRdb table lists in-frame clones only, not all of them. The data show hundreds of thousands of clones, 11% to 15% seen once. Sequenced input: naive CD4+ T cells from blood. The source of these receptors is a man younger than 35 with type 1 diabetes. The CDR3 runs from the conserved cysteine through the conserved F or W. A D gene is named only where the DNA matches it firmly. A clone size is listed for some rows: how often the clone was seen (once, few, many), or a class if it is expanded.

>-|TRBV2|TRBJ2-7|-
CASSEGGTPYEQYF
TGTGCCAGCAGTGAAGGCGGGACACCCTACGAGCAGTACTTC
>-|TRBV30|TRBJ1-5|-
CAWRGGHWEPQHF
TGTGCCTGGAGAGGCGGCCATTGGGAGCCCCAGCATTTT
>-|TRBV30|TRBJ1-2|-
CAWSVESNYGYTF
TGTGCCTGGAGTGTCGAGTCTAACTATGGCTACACCTTC
>TRBD1|TRBV5-1|TRBJ2-7|-
CASSLQSTGGSYEQYF
TGCGCCAGCAGCCTTCAATCGACAGGGGGTTCCTACGAGCAGTACTTC
>-|TRBV5-4|TRBJ2-7|few
CASSLGSYYSYEQYF
TGTGCCAGCAGCTTGGGCAGCTATTACTCCTACGAGCAGTACTTC
>-|TRBV19|TRBJ2-2|few
CASSLRGANTGELFF
TGTGCCAGTAGCCTCAGGGGGGCGAACACCGGGGAGCTGTTTTTT
>-|TRBV2|TRBJ2-3|few
CASSEVGQVRDTQYF
TGTGCCAGCAGTGAAGTGGGGCAGGTCAGGGATACGCAGTATTTT
>TRBD2|TRBV7-9|TRBJ2-5|few
CASSFGLAETQYF
TGTGCCAGCAGCTTCGGACTAGCCGAGACCCAGTACTTC
>TRBD2|TRBV15|TRBJ2-4|many
CATSHGLAGGNIQYF
TGTGCCACCAGCCACGGACTAGCGGGAGGAAACATTCAGTACTTC
>-|TRBV9|TRBJ1-2|-
CASSVSKYIGLNYGYTF
TGTGCCAGCAGCGTATCAAAATACATCGGGCTGAACTATGGCTACACCTTC
>-|TRBV9|TRBJ2-3|-
CASSPRRLTDTQYF
TGTGCCAGCAGCCCGCGCAGGTTAACAGATACGCAGTATTTT
>-|TRBV6-5|TRBJ1-2|-
CASIPWQGYDGYTF
TGTGCCAGCATACCCTGGCAGGGTTATGATGGCTACACCTTC
>-|TRBV19|TRBJ2-5|few
CASSIRRRETQYF
TGTGCCAGTAGTATACGGCGGAGAGAGACCCAGTACTTC
>-|TRBV7-7|TRBJ2-5|-
CASSSQGTVKETQYF
TGTGCTAGCAGCTCCCAGGGGACCGTAAAAGAGACCCAGTACTTC
>-|TRBV7-2|TRBJ1-1|-
CASSSRVIGTEAFF
TGTGCCAGCAGCTCCAGGGTTATCGGCACTGAAGCTTTCTTT
>TRBD2|TRBV25-1|TRBJ2-1|-
CASTFVGLANNEQFF
TGTGCCAGCACATTCGTAGGACTAGCTAACAATGAGCAGTTCTTC
>-|TRBV28|TRBJ1-1|-
CASSSVTEAFF
TGTGCCAGCAGTTCCGTAACTGAAGCTTTCTTT
>-|TRBV30|TRBJ2-7|-
CAWTPGSYEQYF
TGTGCCTGGACCCCAGGGTCCTACGAGCAGTACTTC
>TRBD1|TRBV4-3|TRBJ2-5|-
CASSQEVAQTGGETQYF
TGCGCCAGCAGCCAAGAAGTAGCGCAGACAGGGGGGGAGACCCAGTACTTC
>TRBD1|TRBV27|TRBJ1-5|-
CASSTMTGSNQPQHF
TGTGCCAGCAGTACGATGACAGGGAGCAATCAGCCCCAGCATTTT
>TRBD1|TRBV7-2|TRBJ2-6|few
CASSQYGTGSGANVLTF
TGTGCCAGCAGCCAATATGGGACAGGGTCTGGGGCCAACGTCCTGACTTTC
>-|TRBV6-5|TRBJ2-3|few
CASSSGDTQYF
TGTGCCAGCAGTTCAGGAGATACGCAGTATTTT
>-|TRBV11-2|TRBJ2-7|-
CASSFGGNEQYF
TGTGCCAGCAGCTTTGGGGGAAACGAGCAGTACTTC
>TRBD2|TRBV7-3|TRBJ2-3|-
CASSLFVSSGGRTDTQYF
TGTGCCAGCAGCTTATTTGTCTCTAGCGGGGGGAGAACAGATACGCAGTATTTT
>-|TRBV7-9|TRBJ2-5|few
CASSLSAQETQYF
TGTGCCAGCAGCTTGAGCGCGCAAGAGACCCAGTACTTC
>-|TRBV5-1|TRBJ2-1|few
CASSLEDQQFF
TGCGCCAGCAGCTTGGAGGACCAGCAGTTCTTC
>TRBD1|TRBV10-3|TRBJ1-5|-
CAISGTGDQPQHF
TGTGCCATCAGTGGGACAGGCGATCAGCCCCAGCATTTT
>TRBD2|TRBV4-2|TRBJ2-1|-
CASSQLAGGPYRDEQFF
TGTGCCAGCAGCCAGCTAGCGGGGGGGCCCTACAGAGATGAGCAGTTCTTC
>-|TRBV7-3|TRBJ2-5|-
CASSPDGGRETQYF
TGTGCCAGCAGCCCAGACGGGGGCCGAGAGACCCAGTACTTC
>TRBD2|TRBV7-2|TRBJ2-3|few
CASSSLAGVTDTQYF
TGTGCCAGCAGCTCACTAGCGGGGGTCACAGATACGCAGTATTTT
>-|TRBV9|TRBJ1-1|few
CASSVAGTHRATEAFF
TGTGCCAGCAGCGTAGCGGGGACGCACAGGGCCACTGAAGCTTTCTTT
>-|TRBV30|TRBJ2-7|few
CAWSVLWGLMGYEQYF
TGTGCCTGGAGTGTACTATGGGGGCTGATGGGCTACGAGCAGTACTTC
>-|TRBV2|TRBJ2-1|-
CASSPMNEQFF
TGTGCCAGCTCCCCGATGAATGAGCAGTTCTTC
>-|TRBV21-1|TRBJ2-1|few
CASSERDRVDNEQFF
TGTGCCAGCAGCGAGCGGGACAGGGTGGATAATGAGCAGTTCTTC
>-|TRBV9|TRBJ1-6|-
CASSGNRSVGALHF
TGTGCCAGCAGCGGAAACAGGTCGGTGGGGGCCCTCCACTTT
>-|TRBV7-2|TRBJ1-3|few
CASSFEGYTIYF
TGTGCCAGCAGCTTCGAGGGATACACCATATATTTT
>TRBD2|TRBV2|TRBJ2-7|-
CASSETSGRLPGDSYEQYF
TGTGCCAGCAGTGAAACTAGCGGGAGGCTCCCAGGGGACTCCTACGAGCAGTACTTC
>TRBD2|TRBV7-2|TRBJ2-5|few
CASSLGTSGLVETQYF
TGTGCCAGCAGCTTAGGGACTAGCGGGCTGGTGGAGACCCAGTACTTC
>TRBD1|TRBV9|TRBJ2-5|-
CASSVAPGDRGETQYF
TGTGCCAGCAGCGTAGCGCCTGGGGACAGGGGAGAGACCCAGTACTTC
>TRBD2|TRBV4-2|TRBJ2-7|-
CASSLGSSGTAAYEQYF
TGTGCCAGCAGCCTCGGGAGTAGCGGGACGGCGGCGTACGAGCAGTACTTC
>TRBD1|TRBV28|TRBJ1-5|-
CASSQGTDYSNQPQHF
TGTGCCAGCAGTCAAGGGACAGATTATAGCAATCAGCCCCAGCATTTT
>TRBD1|TRBV2|TRBJ1-6|few
CASSRTGTGTNSPLHF
TGTGCCAGCAGTCGGACCGGGACAGGGACCAATTCACCCCTCCACTTT
>-|TRBV6-1|TRBJ1-4|few
CASSDGITYREKLFF
TGTGCCAGCAGTGACGGGATAACCTATCGCGAAAAACTGTTTTTT
>TRBD1|TRBV30|TRBJ2-7|few
CAWSWAAGGRDEQYF
TGTGCCTGGAGTTGGGCGGCAGGGGGCCGAGACGAGCAGTACTTC
>-|TRBV7-9|TRBJ2-1|few
CASSLEAEEQFF
TGTGCCAGCAGCTTAGAGGCCGAGGAGCAGTTCTTC
>TRBD2|TRBV29-1|TRBJ2-3|few
CSVEGGGLAGLSTDTQYF
TGCAGCGTTGAAGGCGGGGGACTAGCGGGTCTTAGCACAGATACGCAGTATTTT
>-|TRBV4-1|TRBJ2-1|-
CASSHIHGTSPAEQFF
TGCGCCAGCAGCCACATCCATGGGACTTCCCCCGCTGAGCAGTTCTTC
>TRBD2|TRBV4-2|TRBJ2-2|-
CASSQDEPSGRTGELFF
TGTGCCAGCAGCCAAGATGAGCCTAGCGGGAGGACCGGGGAGCTGTTTTTT
>-|TRBV19|TRBJ2-5|few
CASSLGLGPQTQYF
TGTGCCAGTAGTCTGGGTTTGGGGCCGCAGACCCAGTACTTC
>TRBD1|TRBV18|TRBJ1-1|-
CASSSTGGPMNTEAFF
TGTGCCAGCTCATCGACAGGGGGTCCCATGAACACTGAAGCTTTCTTT
>TRBD2|TRBV28|TRBJ2-1|few
CASSSSGSGPYNEQFF
TGTGCCAGCAGTTCTAGCGGGAGTGGACCCTACAATGAGCAGTTCTTC
>-|TRBV2|TRBJ2-5|few
CASTWGGEETQYF
TGTGCCAGCACTTGGGGCGGGGAAGAGACCCAGTACTTC